Below are 9 T cell receptor beta chains sequenced from a single sample in a study of OX40 agonist ivuxolimab in advanced cancers. The assay was immunoSEQ multiplex PCR, and TCRdb's table has in-frame clones only and misses some. The sample records about 91,000 clones, around 84% being singletons. The sequenced sample was CD4+ or CD8+ T cells sorted from blood, obtained in a trial of the OX40 agonist ivuxolimab. Receptors originate from an adult with an advanced solid tumor such as melanoma, head and neck, liver or kidney cancer.

V gene TRBV5-4 combines with J gene TRBJ2-1; D is possibly TRBD1 (6 bases). The CDR3 consists of 15 residues. Trimming shortened V by 2 bases and J by 0 bases, and 9 bases separated the two germline ends. Germline loops: CDR1 SGHNT, CDR2 YYREEE (reference sequence). The CDR3 bases are TGTGCCAGCAGCTTCCAGGGGTTCTCCTACAATGAGCAGTTCTTC. This gives the protein CASSFQGFSYNEQFF.

The gene calls are TRBV5-6 and TRBJ1-1; tentatively, D is TRBD1 (6 bases). This CDR3 has 13 amino acids. V lost 4 bases, J lost 2 bases, and 9 bases lay in between. Germline V lookup: CDR1 SGHDT, CDR2 YYEEEE. This chain's CDR3 is CASSGGHNTEAFF. DNA for the CDR3: TGTGCCAGCAGCGGGGGACACAACACTGAAGCTTTCTTT.

The CDR3, as DNA: TGTGCCAGTAGACGGATGGGGACAGCCTTCAATCAGCCCCAGCATTTT. This codes for CASRRMGTAFNQPQHF. V is TRBV19 and J is TRBJ1-5; TRBD1 aligns across 7 bases. Germline CDR1 and CDR2: LNHDA and SQIVND (reference sequence). V lost 6 bases to trimming and J lost 3 bases; unmatched junction nucleotides: 11. The CDR3 sequence is 16 residues long.

The rearrangement joins TRBV28 to TRBJ1-2; D gene ambiguous. The germline V gene has CDR1 MDHEN and CDR2 SYDVKM. V lost 2 bases and J lost 3, with 10 bases in between. The CDR3 contains 14 residues. Here the CDR3 DNA reads TGTGCCAGCAGTTTAAGGCAGCCCTACTATGGCTACACCTTC. It encodes CASSLRQPYYGYTF.

Here the CDR3 DNA reads TGTGCCAGCAAAAATATTACAGGGGGCAATCAGCCCCAGCATTTT. This codes for CASKNITGGNQPQHF. The chain employs TRBV21-1 and TRBJ1-5; the D call in the table, TRBD1, was not verified against the DNA. TRBV21-1 is a listed pseudogene. This CDR3 is 15 amino acids long.

The gene calls are TRBV2 and TRBJ1-4; 8 bases are shared with TRBD1. The germline CDR1 and CDR2 sequences are SNHLY and FYNNEI. With V trimmed by 3 bases and J by 8 bases, 5 bases remained unmatched. The CDR3 totals 14 residues. CDR3 DNA: TGTGCCAGCAGTGATGGGACAGGCGGAGAAAAACTGTTTTTT. It is translated as CASSDGTGGEKLFF.

The CDR3 region has the DNA TGTGCCAGCAGCTTAGGAGACCTACAGGGGACCGGGGAGCTGTTTTTT. It codes for CASSLGDLQGTGELFF. V is TRBV7-6 and J is TRBJ2-2; 7 bases are shared with TRBD1. The CDR3 totals 16 residues. V gave up 1 base and J gave up 5 bases; unmatched junction bases: 7. The germline V gene has CDR1 SGHVS and CDR2 FNYEAQ. Together with reference TRBV7-6 and TRBJ2-2, the CDR3 gives the full variable domain: GAGVSQSPRYKVTKRGQDVALRCDPISGHVSLYWYRQALGQGPEFLTYFNYEAQQDKSGLPNDRFSAERPEGSISTLTIQRTEQRDSAMYRCASSLGDLQGTGELFFGEGSRLTVL.

CDR3 protein: CASSPQGAGETQYF. CDR3 DNA sequence: TGCGCCAGCAGCCCGCAGGGGGCCGGGGAGACCCAGTACTTC. The chain uses TRBV5-1 and TRBJ2-5; 8 bases align to TRBD1. CDR3 length equals 14 residues. Per the germline V gene, CDR1 is SGHRS and CDR2 is YFSETQ. Losses at the gene ends were 4 bases for V and 5 bases for J; bases not matched to a gene: 7. The whole variable domain, remainder taken from reference TRBV5-1 and TRBJ2-5, is KAGVTQTPRYLIKTRGQQVTLSCSPISGHRSVSWYQQTPGQGLQFLFEYFSETQRNKGNFPGRFSGRQFSNSRSEMNVSTLELGDSALYLCASSPQGAGETQYFGPGTRLLVL.

The chain employs TRBV7-2 and TRBJ2-2; tentatively, D is TRBD1 or TRBD2 (6 bases each). CDR1 SGHTA and CDR2 FQGNSA come from the germline V gene. The length of the CDR3 is 15 residues. The germline V and J ends were trimmed by 1 base and 8 bases, with 14 bases remaining between them. The CDR3 region has the DNA TGTGCCAGCAGCTTAGTCTTAGGGGGGAGAGGGGAGCTGTTTTTT. It specifies CASSLVLGGRGELFF.